This paragraph covers one T cell receptor (beta chain) sequence. Its antigen is undetermined. These data come from a study of cytomegalovirus exposure and HLA in healthy donors. On the study more broadly: Earlier findings included 100 million to 130 million unique TCR beta sequences obtained from about 179 million T cells. Study-level points and caveats: A later analysis reported that several of the most significant clusters appeared to be linked to common viral pathogens, among them Epstein-Barr virus.

A multiplex PCR was run with 60 Vbeta primers and 13 Jbeta primers. Libraries were prepared by immunoSEQ multiplex PCR; TCRdb keeps only in-frame clonotypes and omits some of them. The profile shows approximately 170,000 clones, almost 75% of them singletons. The ends were cut back, 3 bases at V and 7 bases at J, with 10 bases in the middle. This CDR3 contains 12 residues. Germline loops: CDR1 SEHNR, CDR2 FQNEAQ (reference sequence). Sequencing input: PBMCs. The receptor was derived from a woman aged 25 to 39 in good health and CMV-seropositive. J is TRBJ2-7 and V is TRBV7-9; D is unresolved. DNA of the CDR3: TGTGCCAGCAGCTTTATGGCTGGTGAGCAGTACTTC. This sequence encodes CASSFMAGEQYF.